The 19 T cell receptor beta chains below were found in one sample sequenced in a study of glioma-infiltrating T cells. Amplification of TCR alpha and beta CDR3 regions from RNA used iRepertoire nested multiplex PCR. TCRdb reprocessed the multiplex PCR reads with MiXCR, giving one entry per CDR3 protein. Found here are 150,000 to 200,000 distinct CDR3 sequences, about 46% of them singletons; the top ten hold roughly 5.2%. Specimen: glioma tissue, nonneoplastic brain tissue, or PBMCs (not recorded which). These receptor sequences come from a human donor with low-grade glioma or glioblastoma, undergoing nonglioma brain surgery, or in good health (not recorded which).

On this clonotype itself: One end of the junction does not line up with germline, which may come from a read error. CDR3 amino acids: CASSYSRTGDKELF. CDR3 in DNA: TGTGCCAGCAGTTACTCACGGACAGGGGATAAGGAGCTCTTC. This sequence joins TRBV6-6 and TRBJ2-1; 9 bases fit TRBD1. CDR1 is MNHNY and CDR2 is SVGAGI in the germline V gene (reference sequence). This CDR3 region has 14 residues.

The table lists this clonotype with a few counts. V gene TRBV14 combines with J gene TRBJ1-2; the match to TRBD1 covers 7 bases. The CDR3 is 16 residues long. V shed 4 bases and J 2 bases; nucleotides not matched to a gene: 10. Germline-derived CDR1 and CDR2 are SGHDN and FVKESK. CDR3: CASSLADRAFNYGYTF. For the CDR3, the DNA is TGTGCCAGCAGCCTAGCCGACAGGGCCTTCAACTATGGCTACACCTTC.

This clonotype has only one observation. The chain joins TRBV5-1 to TRBJ2-7, with 7 bases identical to TRBD1. The V and J ends lost 3 bases and 5 bases, in that order; junction bases with no gene match: 8. This CDR3 contains 14 residues. Germline values: CDR1 SGHRS, CDR2 YFSETQ. This chain's CDR3 is CASSSWDRSDEQYF. The CDR3 nucleotides are TGCGCCAGCAGCTCGTGGGACAGATCCGACGAGCAGTACTTC.

Of note for this clonotype: Possible read error: a much larger clone is one base away. The V call is TRBV19, the J call TRBJ2-7; possible D gene TRBD2, 6 bases. The CDR3 spans 13 residues. Trimming removed 3 bases from V and 2 bases from J, with 8 bases in between. The V gene's germline CDR1 is LNHDA and CDR2 SQIVND (reference sequence). DNA for the CDR3: TGTGCCAGTAGTATTGGGACTCCCTACGAGCAGTACTTC. This sequence encodes CASSIGTPYEQYF.

Points on this clonotype: A read error may explain this, as a much larger clone is one base away. The chain joins TRBV20-1 to TRBJ2-1; 7 bases agree with TRBD2. CDR1 DFQATT and CDR2 SNEGSKA come from the germline V gene (reference sequence). CDR3 length: 16 residues. The V gene end was trimmed by 6 bases and the J gene end by 5 bases; junction bases not matched to a gene: 16. The CDR3 loop reads CSADPVVGGYHNEQFF. The CDR3 DNA sequence: TGCAGTGCCGACCCCGTAGTGGGGGGGTACCACAATGAGCAGTTCTTC.

About this clonotype itself: The junction does not match germline at one end; this may be a read error. The chain links TRBV7-2 to TRBJ2-1, with D possibly being TRBD2 (6 bases). The CDR3 extends over 14 amino acids. The V gene's germline CDR1 is SGHTA and CDR2 FQGNSA. The DNA of the CDR3 is TGTGCCAGCAGCTTCGAAACTAGCAGCAATGACCAGTTCTTC. Residues: CASSFETSSNDQFF.

This clonotype was found once. The junction and the germline gene differ at one end; a read error may be behind it. The rearrangement joins TRBV6-2 or TRBV6-3 to TRBJ2-1, with 8 positions matching TRBD2. The CDR3 consists of 15 residues. Germline V lookup: CDR1 MNHEY, CDR2 SVGEGT. Here the CDR3 DNA reads TGTGCCAGCATTTACTCGGTAGCGGGATGCAATGAGCAGTTCTTC. The encoded protein is CASIYSVAGCNEQFF.

Regarding this clonotype: It may be a read error: a sequence one base away is much more abundant. The J gene is TRBJ2-5, the V gene TRBV28; D assignment may be TRBD1 or TRBD2 (5 bases each). The germline V gene encodes CDR1 MDHEN and CDR2 SYDVKM. The CDR3 has 17 amino acids. As DNA, the CDR3 is TGTGCCAGCAGCCCATTACGGTTACGGACTGGGGGTGGGACCAAGTACTTC. Translated: CASSPLRLRTGGGTKYF.

The gene calls are TRBV28 and TRBJ2-1; D gene unclear. The germline CDR1 and CDR2 sequences are MDHEN and SYDVKM. Trimming cost V 5 bases and J 12 bases, with 14 bases left between them. This CDR3 contains 12 residues. CDR3 sequence: CASSALADTQFF. In DNA form, the CDR3 reads TGTGCCAGCAGTGCCCTTGCGGATACGCAGTTCTTC.

The V call is TRBV19, the J call TRBJ2-1; D ambiguous. Trimming took 0 bases from V and 9 from J, leaving 12 bases between them. Germline-derived CDR1 and CDR2 are LNHDA and SQIVND (reference sequence). This CDR3 spans 14 amino acids. CDR3 coding DNA: TGTGCCAGTAGTATAGAAGTATTTAGGGTTGAGCAGTTCTTC. This gives the protein CASSIEVFRVEQFF.

This chain uses TRBV7-2 with TRBJ2-1; 10 nucleotides agree with TRBD2. Germline assignment: CDR1 SGHTA and CDR2 FQGNSA. Trimming removed 4 bases from V and 4 bases from J; junction bases left unmatched: 1. The CDR3 is 14 amino acids. CDR3 protein: CASSSGLAYNEQFF. The CDR3, as DNA: TGTGCCAGCAGCTCGGGACTAGCGTACAATGAGCAGTTCTTC.

This CDR3 is CASSLGPGHGDTTQYF. The CDR3, as DNA: TGTGCCAGCAGTTTAGGCCCGGGACACGGAGATACTACGCAGTATTTT. J is TRBJ2-3 and V is TRBV12-3 or TRBV12-4; possibly TRBD1 for D (6 bases). There are 16 residues in the CDR3. V shed 1 base and J shed 8 bases, with 19 bases lying between them.

Many counts were recorded for this clonotype. The gene calls are TRBV6-1 and TRBJ1-6; TRBD1 aligns across 8 bases. The CDR3 sequence is 16 residues long. Germline V lookup: CDR1 MNHNS, CDR2 SASEGT. The V gene end was trimmed by 5 bases and the J gene end by 7 bases; junction bases not matched to a gene: 10. CDR3 sequence reads: CASSPAAGTGNSPLHF. CDR3 coding DNA: TGTGCCAGCAGTCCCGCAGCCGGGACAGGAAATTCACCCCTCCACTTT.

This clonotype has just a few counts. The CDR3 DNA reads TGTGCCAGCCTTCTCGGGACAGAGGCCTACGAGCAGTACTTC. It encodes CASLLGTEAYEQYF. This chain connects TRBV2 to TRBJ2-7; TRBD1 agrees at 7 bases. Germline V lookup: CDR1 SNHLY, CDR2 FYNNEI. This CDR3 comprises 14 residues. V dropped 8 bases and J dropped 2; count of bases not matched to a gene: 9.

This clonotype was counted at least ten times. The chain employs TRBV7-9 and TRBJ1-1; D gene uncertain. V lost 0 bases, J lost 8 bases, and 7 bases lay in between. The CDR3 is 12 amino acids. The germline CDR1 and CDR2 sequences are SEHNR and FQNEAQ (reference sequence). The DNA for the CDR3 is TGTGCCAGCAGCTTAGCGACGGGGGAAGCTTTCTTT. Translation: CASSLATGEAFF. Full variable domain (outside the CDR3, taken from reference TRBV7-9 and TRBJ1-1): DTGVSQNPRHKITKRGQNVTFRCDPISEHNRLYWYRQTLGQGPEFLTYFQNEAQLEKSRLLSDRFSAERPKGSFSTLEIQRTEQGDSAMYLCASSLATGEAFFGQGTRLTVV.

DNA of the CDR3: TGCAGCGTTGAAGGAGGGTTTGGAAACACCATATATTTT. Amino acid sequence: CSVEGGFGNTIYF. This chain joins TRBV29-1 and TRBJ1-3; unclear D gene. Germline V gene data show CDR1 as SQVTM and CDR2 as ANQGSEA. The CDR3 spans 13 residues. The V gene lost 1 base and the J gene lost 3 bases, with 7 bases spanning the gap.

This clonotype was seen repeatedly, ten times or more. The chain has TRBV6-6 and TRBJ2-2; the D is unclear. The CDR3 totals 13 residues. Trimming pared 0 bases from V and 4 bases from J, leaving 3 bases between. CDR1 MNHNY and CDR2 SVGAGI come from the germline V gene (reference sequence). In DNA form, the CDR3 reads TGTGCCAGCAGTTACTCACTCACCGGGGAGCTGTTTTTT. Translated, it gives CASSYSLTGELFF.

About this clonotype: A single base separates this from a much larger clone, so it may be a read error. The V and J genes are TRBV6-5 and TRBJ2-7; possible D gene TRBD1, 6 bases. V lost 6 bases and J 4 bases, leaving 16 bases between the germline ends. This CDR3 region has 14 residues. CDR1 MNHEY and CDR2 SVGAGI come from the germline V gene. The CDR3 loop is CASSTLTQGYEQYF. The CDR3, as DNA: TGTGCCAGCAGCACGCTGACACAGGGATACGAGCAGTACTTC.

At least ten counts were recorded for this clonotype. The gene calls are TRBV5-1 and TRBJ2-7; TRBD2 might be the D (6 bases). Trimming stripped 4 bases from V and 2 bases from J, with 19 bases between. In germline, CDR1 is SGHRS, CDR2 YFSETQ. The CDR3 is 16 residues long. The chain's CDR3 is CASSPGVLATPYEQYF. In nucleotides, the CDR3 is TGCGCCAGCAGCCCGGGGGTCCTAGCGACTCCCTACGAGCAGTACTTC.